The TCR beta chain under discussion was sequenced for a study of blood T cell repertoires in COVID-19. Looking at the study overall: Some COVID-19 samples were acute and others convalescent; all came from the United States, Italy and Spain.

In germline, CDR1 is LGHNA, CDR2 YNFKEQ. The junction had 16 bases not matched to a gene; V was cut back by 0 bases and J by 2 bases. The length of the CDR3 is 20 residues. Only in-frame clones appear in the TCRdb table, and some are missing; sequencing was by immunoSEQ multiplex PCR. Of 70,000 to 85,000 clones listed, roughly 82% are singletons. The material sequenced was peripheral blood. The chain combines TRBV4-2 with TRBJ2-3, with 8 bases lining up with TRBD2. The sequence derives from an older man with acute or convalescent COVID-19. The DNA of the CDR3 is TGTGCCAGCAGCCAAGATTCCCGGGGGGGCGGTCAGAAATACACAGATACGCAGTATTTT. This translates into CASSQDSRGGGQKYTDTQYF.